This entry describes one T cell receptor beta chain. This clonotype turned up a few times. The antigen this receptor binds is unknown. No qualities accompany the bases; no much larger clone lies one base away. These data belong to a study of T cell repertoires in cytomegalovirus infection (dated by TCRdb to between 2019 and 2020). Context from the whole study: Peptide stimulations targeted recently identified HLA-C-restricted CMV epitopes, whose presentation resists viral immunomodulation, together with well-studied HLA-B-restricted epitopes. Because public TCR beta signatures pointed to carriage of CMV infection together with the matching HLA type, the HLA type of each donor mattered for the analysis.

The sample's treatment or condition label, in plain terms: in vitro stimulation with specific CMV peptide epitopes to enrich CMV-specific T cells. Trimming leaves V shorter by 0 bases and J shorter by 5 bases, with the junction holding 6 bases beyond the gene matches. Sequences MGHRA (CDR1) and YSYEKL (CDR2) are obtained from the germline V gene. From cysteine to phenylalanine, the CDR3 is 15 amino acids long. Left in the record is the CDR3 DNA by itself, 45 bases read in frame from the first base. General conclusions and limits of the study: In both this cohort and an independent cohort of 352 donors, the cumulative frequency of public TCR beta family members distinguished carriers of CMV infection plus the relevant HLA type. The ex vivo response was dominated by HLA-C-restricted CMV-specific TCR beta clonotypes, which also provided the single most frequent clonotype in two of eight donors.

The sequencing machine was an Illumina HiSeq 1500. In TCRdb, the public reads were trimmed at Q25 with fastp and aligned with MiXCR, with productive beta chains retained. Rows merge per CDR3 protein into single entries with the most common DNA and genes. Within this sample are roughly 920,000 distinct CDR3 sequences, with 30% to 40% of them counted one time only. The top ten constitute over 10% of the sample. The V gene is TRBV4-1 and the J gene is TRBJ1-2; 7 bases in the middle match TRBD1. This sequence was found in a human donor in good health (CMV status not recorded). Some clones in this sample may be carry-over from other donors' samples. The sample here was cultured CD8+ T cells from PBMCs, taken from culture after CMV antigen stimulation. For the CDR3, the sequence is CASSQERTGAYGYTF. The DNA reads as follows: TGCGCCAGCAGCCAAGAAAGGACAGGCGCTTATGGCTACACCTTC.